This TCR beta chain was sequenced during a study of blood T cell repertoires in COVID-19. Across the whole study: Whether acute or convalescent, the COVID-19 samples came from the United States, Italy and Spain. PBMCs, B-cell-depleted T cells, or T cells provided the cDNA or gDNA that made up the material.

Per germline, CDR1 MNHEY and CDR2 SVGAGI. CDR3 length: 14 amino acids. J lost 1 base, V lost 7 bases, and 5 bases had no gene match. The table came from immunoSEQ multiplex PCR; TCRdb's copy has only in-frame clones and leaves some out. This sample has approximately 130,000 clones, with about four fifths found just once. This TCR was sampled from a human donor in a cohort sampled during active COVID-19. The sample taken for sequencing was peripheral blood. V is TRBV6-5 and J is TRBJ2-3, with 7 bases that match TRBD2. CDR3 region: CASNPGGRTDTQYF. Written as DNA, the CDR3 is TGTGCCAGCAATCCGGGGGGACGCACAGATACGCAGTATTTT.